These 24 T cell receptor beta chains originate from one sample sequenced in a study of beta chain features in type 1 diabetes. For these TCRs, the target antigens are not known. Study-wide results and caveats: TCRB CDR3s were moderately but significantly shorter in Type 1 diabetes patients in all four CD4+ subsets.

Every bit of the isolated RNA underwent reverse transcription, so sequencing read expressed TCRB transcripts. TCRdb's table, derived via immunoSEQ multiplex PCR, lists solely in-frame clones and lacks some. The sample has more than 95,000 clones; around a sixth are singletons. The sequencing sample was made of central memory CD4+ T cells from blood. The receptors were gathered from a man aged 18 to 30 with type 1 diabetes.

This clone was recorded a few times. The genes are TRBV5-1 and TRBJ1-1; no reliable D call. The CDR3 sequence is 11 residues long. V lost 1 base, J lost 11 bases, and 9 bases lay in between. Germline V gene data show CDR1 as SGHRS and CDR2 as YFSETQ. In DNA form, the CDR3 reads TGCGCCAGCAGCTTGAGAGGGAAGGCTTTCTTT. Amino acids: CASSLRGKAFF.

This chain joins TRBV7-2 and TRBJ2-5, with D unresolved. The length of the CDR3 is 12 residues. Germline V gene data show CDR1 as SGHTA and CDR2 as FQGNSA. V lost 5 bases and J 10 bases, leaving 14 bases between the germline ends. The CDR3 nucleotides read TGTGCCAGCAGCCCAGGCGAGCAGATCCAGTACTTC. Its protein is CASSPGEQIQYF.

J is TRBJ2-1 and V is TRBV9; 10 nucleotides line up with TRBD2. With 0 bases clipped from V and 0 bases from J, the junction kept 12 bases outside the gene matches. CDR1 and CDR2 (germline): SGDLS, YYNGEE. The CDR3 sequence is 20 residues long. The CDR3 sequence: CASSVAETSGFRSSYNEQFF. In DNA, the CDR3 is TGTGCCAGCAGCGTAGCCGAGACTAGCGGGTTTCGGAGCTCCTACAATGAGCAGTTCTTC.

This clone appeared a few times. The V gene is TRBV18, the J gene TRBJ2-7, with D perhaps matching TRBD1 or TRBD2 (5 bases each). Germline V CDR1 and CDR2: KGHSH, LQKENI. This CDR3 contains 15 residues. V was shortened by 8 bases and J by 1 base, with 18 bases between the two germline ends. CDR3 nucleotide sequence: TGTGCCAGCGGAGAGGGAGCAGGGTCTTCCTACGAGCAGTACTTC. Residues: CASGEGAGSSYEQYF.

The V gene is TRBV28, the J gene TRBJ2-1; the match to TRBD2 covers 15 bases. V shed 5 bases and J 9 bases; nucleotides not matched to a gene: 8. CDR1 is MDHEN and CDR2 is SYDVKM in the germline V gene. This CDR3 is 16 amino acids long. The CDR3 bases are TGTGCCAGCAGTGTGATGGGACTAGCGGGGGGAGCTGAGCAGTTCTTC. Protein: CASSVMGLAGGAEQFF.

The gene calls are TRBV7-9 and TRBJ2-3; weak D call: TRBD2 (5 bases). Trimming took 5 bases from V and 4 from J, leaving 13 bases between them. This CDR3 has 14 residues. Germline V CDR1 and CDR2: SEHNR, FQNEAQ (reference sequence). The CDR3 nucleotides read TGTGCCAGCAGCCCATTCGGAGGCGCAGATACGCAGTATTTT. This encodes CASSPFGGADTQYF.

The rearrangement uses TRBV7-8 and TRBJ2-5; TRBD2 agrees at 14 bases. Germline CDR1 reads SGHVS; CDR2 reads FQNEAQ. Germline trimming cut 0 bases from V and 14 bases from J; bases unmatched to any gene: 14. The CDR3 runs to 17 residues. In DNA, the CDR3 is TGTGCCAGCAGCTTAGCCCGACCGGGACTAGCGGGGGTGTCATTATACTTC. Translation: CASSLARPGLAGVSLYF. The full variable domain, in which reference TRBV7-8 and TRBJ2-5 provide the parts outside the CDR3, is GAGVSQSPRYKVAKRGQDVALRCDPISGHVSLFWYQQALGQGPEFLTYFQNEAQLDKSGLPSDRFFAERPEGSVSTLKIQRTQQEDSAVYLCASSLARPGLAGVSLYFGPGTRLLVL.

The rearrangement links TRBV5-1 to TRBJ2-5, with 13 bases fitting TRBD2. Germline CDR1 and CDR2: SGHRS and YFSETQ. CDR3 length: 19 amino acids. V lost 0 bases, J lost 1 base, and 9 bases stayed unmatched. The CDR3 DNA is TGCGCCAGCAGCTTGGTTGGGACTAGCGGGATCGGGGGCCAAGAGACCCAGTACTTC. Translated, it gives CASSLVGTSGIGGQETQYF.

This clone was seen a few times. The J gene is TRBJ2-5, the V gene TRBV10-2; 8 bases match TRBD2. Germline assignment: CDR1 WSHSY and CDR2 SAAADI. The CDR3 runs 16 residues. V lost 7 bases, J lost 4 bases, and 14 bases stayed unmatched. Here the CDR3 DNA reads TGCGCCAGCAAGGGACTAGTCATGCCGGACGGAGAGACCCAGTACTTC. It specifies CASKGLVMPDGETQYF.

The V and J genes are TRBV6-4 and TRBJ2-1; D is unclear. This CDR3 is built from 13 residues. The V and J ends lost 6 bases and 4 bases respectively, with 10 bases between them. CDR1 MRHNA and CDR2 SNTAGT come from the germline V gene. CDR3 sequence: CASSLQQYNEQFF. CDR3 nucleotide sequence: TGTGCCAGCAGCCTACAACAGTACAATGAGCAGTTCTTC.

This sequence joins TRBV7-2 and TRBJ2-7; no clear D. Trimming cost V 5 bases and J 3 bases, with 11 bases left between them. This CDR3 spans 13 amino acids. Germline V gives CDR1 SGHTA, CDR2 FQGNSA. The CDR3 DNA sequence: TGTGCCAGCAGCCAACGTAACAACTACGAGCAGTACTTC. Amino acid sequence: CASSQRNNYEQYF.

This clone has just a few counts. The chain uses TRBV30 and TRBJ1-1, with D unresolved. V was trimmed by 4 bases and J by 7 bases, leaving 16 bases between them. Germline V CDR1 and CDR2: GTSNPN, SVGIG (reference sequence). The CDR3 extends over 13 amino acids. The CDR3 region is CAWKASRVGEAFF. CDR3 DNA sequence: TGTGCCTGGAAGGCCTCCCGGGTTGGTGAAGCTTTCTTT.

This clone was detected only once. The rearrangement uses TRBV11-2 and TRBJ2-3, with D hard to call. The CDR3 totals 14 residues. The ends were cut back, 2 bases at V and 4 bases at J, with 10 bases in the middle. Germline-derived CDR1 and CDR2 are SGHAT and FQNNGV. CDR3 sequence reads: CASSLPAQADTQYF. Here the CDR3 DNA reads TGTGCCAGCAGCTTACCAGCTCAGGCAGATACGCAGTATTTT.

This clone has at least ten counts. The chain employs TRBV2 and TRBJ1-2, with unresolved D. CDR1 is SNHLY, CDR2 FYNNEI, per germline. Deletions cut 5 bases from V and 8 bases from J, with 15 bases between. This CDR3 region has 13 residues. The CDR3, as DNA: TGTGCCAGCAGTCAAGAACCCGGGCGGGGCTACACCTTC. It yields the protein CASSQEPGRGYTF.

The V and J genes are TRBV9 and TRBJ2-2; possibly TRBD1 for D (8 bases). V lost 0 bases and J 5 bases, leaving 14 bases between the germline ends. The germline gives CDR1 SGDLS, CDR2 YYNGEE. The CDR3 loop spans 16 amino acids. The CDR3 bases are TGTGCCAGCAGCGTAGGTCCACAGGGGGGGACCGGGGAGCTGTTTTTT. Translating it yields CASSVGPQGGTGELFF.

The rearrangement links TRBV28 to TRBJ1-2, with D perhaps TRBD1 (6 bases). This CDR3 has 13 residues. Germline assignment: CDR1 MDHEN and CDR2 SYDVKM. Trimming pared 8 bases from V and 2 bases from J, leaving 12 bases between. CDR3 loop: CASRDGTNYGYTF. The CDR3 bases are TGTGCCAGCCGTGACGGGACAAACTATGGCTACACCTTC.

CDR3 sequence (DNA): TGTGCCACCAGCGCCGTATGGGTTTCAGAAAGGACCCAGTACTTC. Translation: CATSAVWVSERTQYF. The chain is built from TRBV15 and TRBJ2-5; D gene uncertain. V dropped 5 bases and J dropped 7 bases, with 20 bases sitting between them. Germline V gene data show CDR1 as LNHNV and CDR2 as YYDKDF (reference sequence). The CDR3 is made up of 15 amino acids.

This clone has only a few counts. J is TRBJ1-1 and V is TRBV20-1, with unresolved D. The CDR3 consists of 11 residues. The V end lost 3 bases, the J end lost 4 bases, and 6 bases lay between the germline ends. CDR1 is DFQATT, CDR2 SNEGSKA, per germline (reference sequence). CDR3 loop: CSASIVTEAFF. CDR3 sequence (DNA): TGCAGTGCTAGTATCGTCACTGAAGCTTTCTTT.

The V gene is TRBV30, the J gene TRBJ1-4; 8 bases fit TRBD1. The CDR3 consists of 14 residues. Germline-derived CDR1 and CDR2 are GTSNPN and SVGIG (reference sequence). Trimming cost V 5 bases and J 0 bases; bases outside gene matches: 2. CDR3 sequence: CAWDRGATNEKLFF. The CDR3 DNA reads as TGTGCCTGGGACAGGGGTGCAACTAATGAAAAACTGTTTTTT.

The chain joins TRBV11-2 to TRBJ2-7; 8 bases map to TRBD2. The CDR3 is made up of 14 amino acids. Germline V gene sequence: CDR1 SGHAT, CDR2 FQNNGV. After removal of 5 bases from V and 2 bases from J, the junction contained 5 bases not matched to a gene. Written as DNA, the CDR3 is TGTGCCAGCAGCCCGGGGGGGAGACCCTACGAGCAGTACTTC. This encodes CASSPGGRPYEQYF.

In this sample, this clone turned up a few times. DNA for the CDR3: TGCAGCGTCCTCGCGACAGCGGGAAACTACGAGCAGTACTTC. Residues: CSVLATAGNYEQYF. The chain uses TRBV29-1 and TRBJ2-7; TRBD2 agrees at 7 bases. With 6 bases clipped from V and 3 bases from J, the junction kept 11 bases outside the gene matches. Germline CDR1 is SQVTM and CDR2 is ANQGSEA. The CDR3 extends over 14 amino acids.

Note on this clone: The junction departs from the called germline gene at one end, perhaps through a read error. This sequence joins TRBV7-7 and TRBJ2-1; 7 nucleotides line up with TRBD1. The germline V gene has CDR1 SSHAT and CDR2 FNYEAQ (reference sequence). The CDR3 covers 15 residues. The CDR3 reads CASSETGSSYNEQFF. As DNA, the CDR3 is TGTGCTAGCAGCGAGACAGGGAGCTCCTACAATGAGCAGTTCTTC.

This clone was counted only a few times. As DNA, the CDR3 is TGCGCCAGCAGCCAAGGGACACCCGGCGAGCAGCCCCAGCATTTT. It specifies CASSQGTPGEQPQHF. The chain is built from TRBV4-3 and TRBJ1-5, with D possibly TRBD1 on 5 matching bases. V was cut by 1 base and J by 7 bases, with 14 bases left in between. The CDR3 has 15 amino acids. Germline CDR1 reads LGHNA; CDR2 reads YSLEER.

This clone was seen a few times. V usage is TRBV5-1 and J usage is TRBJ2-7; D unclear. The V gene's germline CDR1 is SGHRS and CDR2 YFSETQ. V was pared by 2 bases and J by 0 bases, with 12 bases between. The CDR3 has 15 residues. CDR3 loop: CASSFRQDSSYEQYF. The CDR3 coding sequence is TGCGCCAGCAGCTTTCGGCAGGATAGCTCCTACGAGCAGTACTTC.